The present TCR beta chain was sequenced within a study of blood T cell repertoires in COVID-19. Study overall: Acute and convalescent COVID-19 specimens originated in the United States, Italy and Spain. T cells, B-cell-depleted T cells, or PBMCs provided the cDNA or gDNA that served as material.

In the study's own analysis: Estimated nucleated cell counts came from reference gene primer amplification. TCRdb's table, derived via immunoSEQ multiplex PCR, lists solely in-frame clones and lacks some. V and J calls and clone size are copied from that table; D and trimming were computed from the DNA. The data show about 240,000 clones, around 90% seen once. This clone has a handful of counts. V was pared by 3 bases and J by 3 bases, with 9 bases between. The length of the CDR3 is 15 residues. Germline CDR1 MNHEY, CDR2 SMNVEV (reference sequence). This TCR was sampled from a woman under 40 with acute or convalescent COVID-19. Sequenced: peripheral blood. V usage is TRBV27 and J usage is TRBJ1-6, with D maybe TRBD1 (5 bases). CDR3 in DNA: TGTGCCAGCAGTTTCCGACAGAGCTATAATTCACCCCTCCACTTT. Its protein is CASSFRQSYNSPLHF.